The clone carrying this TCR beta chain was detected ten times or more. This sample stems from a study of T cells in Graves' hyperthyroidism and ophthalmopathy. Looking at the study overall: At initial diagnosis, before any treatment had begun, peripheral blood was obtained.

TCR beta CDR3 regions were amplified from RNA. Using the HTBI primer set, a first-round RT-PCR was run on the TCR CDR3. Each CDR3 protein gets one entry after TCRdb re-called the multiplex PCR reads with MiXCR. The profile shows 280,000 or so distinct CDR3 sequences, 20% to 25% of them singletons. Newly diagnosed patients aged 18 to 65 had hyperthyroidism of under 2 months' duration. The germline V and J ends were trimmed by 5 bases and 5 bases, with 6 bases remaining between them. The V gene's germline CDR1 is LNHNV and CDR2 YYDKDF (reference sequence). This CDR3 has 11 residues. This clonotype was sampled from a man between 40 and 49 years old with Graves' hyperthyroidism that later progressed to Graves' ophthalmopathy. The rearrangement joins TRBV15 to TRBJ2-5; no clear D. Specimen: blood. CDR3 amino acids: CATSVSETQYF. CDR3 nucleotide sequence: TGTGCCACCAGCGTTAGTGAGACCCAGTACTTC. The whole variable domain, remainder taken from reference TRBV15 and TRBJ2-5, is DAMVIQNPRYQVTQFGKPVTLSCSQTLNHNVMYWYQQKSSQAPKLLFHYYDKDFNNEADTPDNFQSRRPNTSFCFLDIRSPGLGDTAMYLCATSVSETQYFGPGTRLLVL.